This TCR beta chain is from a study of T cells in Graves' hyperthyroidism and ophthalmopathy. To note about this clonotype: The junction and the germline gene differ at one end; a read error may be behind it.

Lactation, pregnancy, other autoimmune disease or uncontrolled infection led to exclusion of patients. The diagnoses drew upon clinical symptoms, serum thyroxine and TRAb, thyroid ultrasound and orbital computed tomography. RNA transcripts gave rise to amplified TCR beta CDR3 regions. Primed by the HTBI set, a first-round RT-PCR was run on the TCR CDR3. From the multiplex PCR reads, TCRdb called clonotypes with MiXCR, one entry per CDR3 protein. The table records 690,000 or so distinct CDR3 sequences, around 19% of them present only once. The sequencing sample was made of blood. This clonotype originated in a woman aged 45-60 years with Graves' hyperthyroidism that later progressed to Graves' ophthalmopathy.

The CDR3 sequence is CVSSLAGTQETQYF. The CDR3, as DNA: TGTGTCAGCAGCTTAGCGGGAACCCAAGAGACCCAGTACTTC. This chain connects TRBV7-9 to TRBJ2-5; 8 bases align to TRBD2. Germline CDR1 reads SEHNR; CDR2 reads FQNEAQ (reference sequence). The CDR3 has 14 residues.